Below, 20 T cell receptor beta chains from the same sample are listed, as sequenced in a study of cytomegalovirus exposure and HLA in healthy donors. The PCR made use of 60 Vbeta and 13 Jbeta primers. The repertoire was sequenced with immunoSEQ multiplex PCR; TCRdb's copy has only in-frame clones and lacks some. The data show 150,000 to 200,000 clones, 9.5% seen once. The sequencing input was PBMCs. The receptors were gathered from a woman aged 25 to 39 in good health and CMV-seropositive.

This clone was found a few times. This chain connects TRBV4-1 to TRBJ1-5; the match to TRBD1 covers 8 bases. CDR1 and CDR2 (germline): MGHRA, YSYEKL. With V trimmed by 6 bases and J by 0 bases, 7 bases remained unmatched. The CDR3 covers 16 residues. The CDR3 protein is CASRQLTGGSNQPQHF. The CDR3 DNA is TGCGCCAGCAGACAACTAACAGGGGGTAGCAATCAGCCCCAGCATTTT.

The genes are TRBV6-6 and TRBJ2-7; 8 nucleotides align to TRBD2. The CDR3 is 13 amino acids. CDR1 and CDR2 (germline): MNHNY, SVGAGI (reference sequence). J lost 7 bases, V lost 7 bases, and 9 bases had no gene match. The DNA of the CDR3 is TGTGCCAGCAAGGAAGCGGGAGTGGAAGAGCAGTACTTC. It encodes CASKEAGVEEQYF.

The CDR3 DNA is TGCGCCAGCGATCAGGGAAGCTCCTACAATGAGCAGTTCTTC. It yields the protein CASDQGSSYNEQFF. The chain has TRBV10-2 and TRBJ2-1, with D maybe TRBD1 (5 bases). V gave up 8 bases and J gave up 0 bases, with 11 bases separating them. Per germline, CDR1 WSHSY and CDR2 SAAADI. This CDR3 region has 14 residues.

The chain uses TRBV28 and TRBJ2-7; 11 bases align to TRBD1. Germline assignment: CDR1 MDHEN and CDR2 SYDVKM. The CDR3 is made up of 15 amino acids. V lost 6 bases and J lost 4; bases outside the gene matches: 8. The CDR3 nucleotides are TGTGCCAGCAGGGGTAGGACAGGGGGCAATTACGAGCAGTACTTC. Translating gives CASRGRTGGNYEQYF.

V is TRBV6-1 and J is TRBJ2-5; the match to TRBD2 covers 9 bases. The CDR3 is made up of 17 amino acids. Germline trimming cut 6 bases from V and 5 bases from J; bases unmatched to any gene: 16. Per germline, CDR1 MNHNS and CDR2 SASEGT. In DNA, the CDR3 is TGTGCCAGCAGCGAACGGATTAGCGGGAGTACTTGGGAGACCCAGTACTTC. Protein: CASSERISGSTWETQYF.

This clone has only a few counts. The chain recombines TRBV4-1 with TRBJ1-2; D perhaps matches TRBD1 (6 bases). The V gene lost 0 bases and the J gene lost 3 bases, with 11 bases spanning the gap. Looked up from germline, CDR1 is MGHRA and CDR2 is YSYEKL. The CDR3 totals 15 residues. CDR3 bases: TGCGCCAGCAGCCAAGATTCCCCAGGGGACTATGGCTACACCTTC. Translating gives CASSQDSPGDYGYTF.

This clone was seen a handful of times. The V call is TRBV5-1, the J call TRBJ2-4; D is possibly TRBD2 (6 bases). V was pared by 0 bases and J by 7 bases, with 11 bases between. The CDR3 extends over 14 amino acids. Germline loops: CDR1 SGHRS, CDR2 YFSETQ. This CDR3 reads CASSLAQAGNIQYF. DNA for the CDR3: TGCGCCAGCAGCTTGGCCCAGGCGGGGAACATTCAGTACTTC.

This clone showed up just a few times. The chain joins TRBV5-6 to TRBJ2-1, with 13 bases identical to TRBD2. The CDR3 consists of 16 residues. Unmatched junction bases numbered 4, after V lost 3 bases and J lost 4 bases. From germline, CDR1 is SGHDT and CDR2 YYEEEE. CDR3 in amino acids: CASSSWGLAGYNEQFF. The CDR3, as DNA: TGTGCCAGCAGCTCTTGGGGACTAGCGGGATACAATGAGCAGTTCTTC.

This clone was observed a handful of times. This chain uses TRBV25-1 with TRBJ2-7; D not resolved. Per germline, CDR1 MGHDK and CDR2 SYGVNS. The CDR3 loop spans 9 amino acids. Trimming left V 8 bases short and J 5 bases short, with 4 bases between. The chain's CDR3 is CASGNEQYF. The CDR3 DNA reads TGTGCCAGCGGCAACGAGCAGTACTTC.

This clone turned up a few times. The chain has TRBV7-9 and TRBJ2-7; TRBD1 aligns across 10 bases. V trimming: 6 bases; J trimming: 4 bases; junction bases outside the gene matches: 12. This CDR3 spans 16 amino acids. Germline V gene lookup returns CDR1 SEHNR and CDR2 FQNEAQ (reference sequence). The CDR3 sequence is CASSKPGTGVAYEQYF. DNA of the CDR3: TGTGCCAGCAGTAAACCCGGGACAGGGGTGGCGTACGAGCAGTACTTC.

V and J are TRBV2 and TRBJ2-2; maybe TRBD2 (6 bases). Per the germline V gene, CDR1 is SNHLY and CDR2 is FYNNEI. The CDR3 runs 14 residues. Deletions cut 3 bases from V and 6 bases from J, with 11 bases between. The CDR3 sequence is CASSDPTGAGELFF. Here the CDR3 DNA reads TGTGCCAGCAGTGACCCGACGGGGGCCGGGGAGCTGTTTTTT.

The chain has TRBV27 and TRBJ1-5; D may be TRBD1 (5 bases). CDR3 size: 16 residues. V was cut by 0 bases and J by 6 bases, with 15 bases left in between. Looked up from germline, CDR1 is MNHEY and CDR2 is SMNVEV (reference sequence). The CDR3 nucleotides are TGTGCCAGCAGTTTATCGGAGGGAGGCGGGGGTCAGCCCCAGCATTTT. As protein: CASSLSEGGGGQPQHF.

The V and J genes are TRBV11-3 and TRBJ2-7; D might be TRBD1 or TRBD2, each matching 6 bases. Germline CDR1 and CDR2: SGHNT and YENEEA. Trimming shortened V by 5 bases and J by 3 bases, and 17 bases separated the two germline ends. The CDR3 consists of 15 residues. CDR3 nucleotide sequence: TGTGCCAGCAGCCTAGGGGGGCAGGCGGGCTACGAGCAGTACTTC. Translated, it gives CASSLGGQAGYEQYF. The full variable domain, its missing parts supplied by reference TRBV11-3 and TRBJ2-7, is EAGVVQSPRYKIIEKKQPVAFWCNPISGHNTLYWYLQNLGQGPELLIRYENEEAVDDSQLPKDRFSAERLKGVDSTLKIQPAELGDSAVYLCASSLGGQAGYEQYFGPGTRLTVT.

This clone was seen a few times. The chain has TRBV5-6 and TRBJ2-7, with 7 bases fitting TRBD1. The CDR3 is 15 amino acids. Germline-derived CDR1 and CDR2 are SGHDT and YYEEEE. With 4 bases clipped from V and 4 bases from J, the junction kept 11 bases outside the gene matches. This CDR3 reads CASSLGPSTGYEQYF. CDR3 DNA: TGTGCCAGCAGCCTTGGTCCTTCGACAGGGTACGAGCAGTACTTC. The full variable domain, completed using reference TRBV5-6 and TRBJ2-7, is DAGVTQSPTHLIKTRGQQVTLRCSPKSGHDTVSWYQQALGQGPQFIFQYYEEEERQRGNFPDRFSGHQFPNYSSELNVNALLLGDSALYLCASSLGPSTGYEQYFGPGTRLTVT.

This rearrangement joins TRBV6-5 to TRBJ2-2; 7 bases agree with TRBD2. Germline V gene data show CDR1 as MNHEY and CDR2 as SVGAGI. After removal of 7 bases from V and 3 bases from J, the junction contained 8 bases not matched to a gene. The CDR3 consists of 15 residues. CDR3 residues: CASTPTSSYTGELFF. CDR3 nucleotide sequence: TGTGCCAGCACCCCGACTAGCTCGTACACCGGGGAGCTGTTTTTT.

This clone was counted only a few times. The chain's CDR3 is CATKTRGGLQFF. CDR3 DNA sequence: TGTGCCACCAAAACCAGGGGAGGGTTGCAGTTCTTC. The chain combines TRBV19 with TRBJ2-1, with D possibly TRBD2 on 7 matching bases. The V end was cut by 10 bases, the J end by 12 bases, with 19 bases between. Germline V gene lookup returns CDR1 LNHDA and CDR2 SQIVND (reference sequence). The CDR3 spans 12 residues.

The V gene is TRBV6-1, the J gene TRBJ2-1; D is possibly TRBD1 (6 bases). Trimming left V 8 bases short and J 4 bases short, with 12 bases between. The CDR3 sequence is 13 residues long. Per the germline V gene, CDR1 is MNHNS and CDR2 is SASEGT. The CDR3 bases are TGTGCCAGCTCCTGGACAGAGTACAATGAGCAGTTCTTC. Its translation is CASSWTEYNEQFF.

This chain joins TRBV11-2 and TRBJ2-7, with unresolved D. This CDR3 is built from 12 residues. Germline V lookup: CDR1 SGHAT, CDR2 FQNNGV. Trimming shortened V by 5 bases and J by 4 bases, and 9 bases separated the two germline ends. The CDR3, as DNA: TGTGCCAGCAGCCGGGTTCTTTACGAGCAGTACTTC. Its translation: CASSRVLYEQYF.

This clone was seen a handful of times. This chain uses TRBV5-1 with TRBJ2-5; 7 bases are shared with TRBD2. The length of the CDR3 is 15 residues. J gave up 2 bases and V 6 bases, and 10 bases lay outside the gene matches. Germline CDR1 and CDR2: SGHRS and YFSETQ. CDR3 bases: TGCGCCAGCACCTTACTAGCGTCCCGGCAAGAGACCCAGTACTTC. It is translated as CASTLLASRQETQYF.

The CDR3 spells CASRPQGTVNTEAFF. The CDR3 DNA sequence: TGTGCCAGTAGACCACAGGGGACGGTGAACACTGAAGCTTTCTTT. The chain couples TRBV19 to TRBJ1-1; 7 nucleotides align to TRBD1. J was trimmed by 0 bases and V by 6 bases; bases with no gene match: 7. This CDR3 has 15 amino acids. Germline CDR1 is LNHDA and CDR2 is SQIVND (reference sequence).